This record concerns one TCR beta chain sequence. Its specificity is unknown. CD8+ and CD4+ T cells from blood underwent TCR beta sequencing, which was carried out in a high-throughput format. cDNA came from about 0.5 to 1 ug RNA primed by random hexamers. TCRdb reprocessed the immunoSEQ multiplex PCR reads via MiXCR and lists one record per CDR3 protein. This table has some 150,000 distinct CDR3 sequences, 94% appearing once. The CDR3 is 15 residues long. Trimming pared 4 bases from V and 2 bases from J, leaving 15 bases between. CDR1 and CDR2 (germline): SGHDT, YYEEEE. These data belong to a study of CD8 T cells in Susac syndrome. Study observations and caveats: As the study acknowledged, the number of individuals in its TCR sequencing and HLA analysis was relatively small.

This receptor was taken from a human donor in good health. Sequencing input: CD4+ T cells from PBMCs. The chain is built from TRBV5-6 and TRBJ1-1; perhaps TRBD1 as D (6 bases). The CDR3 region is CASSGKTGLNTEAFF. The CDR3 DNA follows: TGTGCCAGCAGCGGGAAAACAGGGCTCAACACTGAAGCTTTCTTT.